This T cell receptor (beta chain) was recorded in a study of sequential checkpoint blockade in melanoma. Details on this clone: Other DNA sequences in this specimen translate into the identical CDR3.

Some clones are missing from TCRdb's copy, which holds only in-frame ones; the method was immunoSEQ multiplex PCR. The sample has around 34,000 clones, 82% seen once; the top ten hold roughly 18%. V was trimmed by 0 bases and J by 11 bases, leaving 10 bases between them. Per germline, CDR1 MNHEY and CDR2 SVGAGI. This CDR3 has 13 residues. Treatment described: randomized to nivolumab then ipilimumab (arm A) or the reverse (arm B). None of the patients previously received DNA-damaging chemotherapy. The sequences come from CD8+ T cells sorted from blood (inferred from file names), collected from a patient given nivolumab and ipilimumab in sequence. The chain couples TRBV6-5 to TRBJ1-4, with D uncertain. This TCR derives from a human donor with melanoma. The CDR3 DNA reads as TGTGCCAGCAGTTACTCGTCAGGAGGGAAACTGTTTTTT. Translating it yields CASSYSSGGKLFF.